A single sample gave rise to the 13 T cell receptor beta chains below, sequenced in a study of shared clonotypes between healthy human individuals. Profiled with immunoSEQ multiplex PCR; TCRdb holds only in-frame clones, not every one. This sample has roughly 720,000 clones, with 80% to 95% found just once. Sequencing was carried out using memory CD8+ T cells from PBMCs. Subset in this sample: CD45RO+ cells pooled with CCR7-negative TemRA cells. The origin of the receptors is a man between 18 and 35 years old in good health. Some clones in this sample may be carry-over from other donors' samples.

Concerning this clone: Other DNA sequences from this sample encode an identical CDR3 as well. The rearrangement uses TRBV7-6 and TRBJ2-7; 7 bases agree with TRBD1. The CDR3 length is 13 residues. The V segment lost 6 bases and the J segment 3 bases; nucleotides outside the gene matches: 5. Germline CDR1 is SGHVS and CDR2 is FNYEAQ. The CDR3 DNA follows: TGTGCCAGCAGGAGGGACAGTCTCTACGAGCAGTACTTC. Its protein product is CASRRDSLYEQYF.

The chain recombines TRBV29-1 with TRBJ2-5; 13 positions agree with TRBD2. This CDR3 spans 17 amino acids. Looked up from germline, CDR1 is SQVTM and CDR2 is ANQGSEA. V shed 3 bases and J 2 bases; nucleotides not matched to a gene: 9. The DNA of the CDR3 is TGCAGCGTTGACCCACTAGCGGGAGGGCCGGAGCAAGAGACCCAGTACTTC. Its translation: CSVDPLAGGPEQETQYF. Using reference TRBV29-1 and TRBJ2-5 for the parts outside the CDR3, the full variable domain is SAVISQKPSRDICQRGTSLTIQCQVDSQVTMMFWYRQQPGQSLTLIATANQGSEATYESGFVIDKFPISRPNLTFSTLTVSNMSPEDSSIYLCSVDPLAGGPEQETQYFGPGTRLLVL.

The CDR3 DNA is TGCAGCGTTGAAGATCTGACAGACCCTAACTATGGCTACACCTTC. Its protein product is CSVEDLTDPNYGYTF. The rearrangement links TRBV29-1 to TRBJ1-2, with D tentatively TRBD1 (5 bases). The germline CDR1 and CDR2 sequences are SQVTM and ANQGSEA. This CDR3 spans 15 amino acids. V lost 0 bases to trimming and J lost 0 bases, with 11 bases between them.

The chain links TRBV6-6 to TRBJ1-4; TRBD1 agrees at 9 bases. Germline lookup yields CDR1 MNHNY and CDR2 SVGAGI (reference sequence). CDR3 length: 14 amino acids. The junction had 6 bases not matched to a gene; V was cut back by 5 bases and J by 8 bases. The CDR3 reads CASSRGTGLEKLFF. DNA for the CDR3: TGTGCCAGCAGTCGTGGGACAGGGCTCGAAAAACTGTTTTTT.

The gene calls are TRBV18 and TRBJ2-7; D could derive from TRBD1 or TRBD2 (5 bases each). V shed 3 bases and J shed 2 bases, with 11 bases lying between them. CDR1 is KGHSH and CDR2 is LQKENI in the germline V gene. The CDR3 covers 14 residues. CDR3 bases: TGTGCCAGCTCACCCGGGGCAACTACCTACGAGCAGTACTTC. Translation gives CASSPGATTYEQYF.

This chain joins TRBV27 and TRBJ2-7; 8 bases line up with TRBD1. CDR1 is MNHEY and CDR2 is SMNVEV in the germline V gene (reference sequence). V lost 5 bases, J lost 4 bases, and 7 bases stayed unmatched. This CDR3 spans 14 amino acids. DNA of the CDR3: TGTGCCAGCAGTCCTGTGGACAGGGCGTACGAGCAGTACTTC. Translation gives CASSPVDRAYEQYF.

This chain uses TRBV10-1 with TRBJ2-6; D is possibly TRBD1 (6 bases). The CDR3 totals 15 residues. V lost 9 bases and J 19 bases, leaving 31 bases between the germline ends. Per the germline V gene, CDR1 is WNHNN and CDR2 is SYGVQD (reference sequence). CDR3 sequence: CASTTGVRRSRTETF. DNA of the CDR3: TGCGCCAGTACTACCGGAGTTAGAAGGTCGAGGACAGAAACTTTC.

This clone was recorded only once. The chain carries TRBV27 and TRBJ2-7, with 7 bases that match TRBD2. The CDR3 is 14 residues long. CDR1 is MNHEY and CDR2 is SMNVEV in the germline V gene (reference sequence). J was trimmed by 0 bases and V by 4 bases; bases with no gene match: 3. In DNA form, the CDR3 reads TGTGCCAGCAGTTCGTGGACTAGCTCCTACGAGCAGTACTTC. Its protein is CASSSWTSSYEQYF.

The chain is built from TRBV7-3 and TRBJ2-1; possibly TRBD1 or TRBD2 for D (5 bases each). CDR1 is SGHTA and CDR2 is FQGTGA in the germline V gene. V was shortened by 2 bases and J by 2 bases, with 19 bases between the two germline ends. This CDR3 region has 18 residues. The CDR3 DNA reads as TGTGCCAGCAGCTTATGGGGGTTGGGCAGCCCGACCTACAATGAGCAGTTCTTC. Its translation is CASSLWGLGSPTYNEQFF.

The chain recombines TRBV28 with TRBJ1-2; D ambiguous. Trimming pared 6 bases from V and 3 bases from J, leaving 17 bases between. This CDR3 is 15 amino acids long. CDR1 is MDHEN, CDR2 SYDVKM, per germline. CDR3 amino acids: CASRRVSWDYYGYTF. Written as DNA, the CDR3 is TGTGCCAGCAGACGAGTGTCATGGGATTACTATGGCTACACCTTC.

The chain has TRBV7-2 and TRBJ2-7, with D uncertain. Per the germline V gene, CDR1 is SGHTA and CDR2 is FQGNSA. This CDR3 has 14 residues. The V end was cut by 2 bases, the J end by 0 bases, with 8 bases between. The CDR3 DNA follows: TGTGCCAGCAGCTTATTGTCCCCCTCCTACGAGCAGTACTTC. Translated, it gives CASSLLSPSYEQYF.

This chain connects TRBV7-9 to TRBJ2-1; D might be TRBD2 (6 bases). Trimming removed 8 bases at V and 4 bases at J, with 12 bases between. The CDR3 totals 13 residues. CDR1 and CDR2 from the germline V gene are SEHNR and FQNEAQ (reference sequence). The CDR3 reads CASRGLIYNEQFF. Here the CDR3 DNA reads TGTGCCAGCCGGGGACTTATTTACAATGAGCAGTTCTTC.

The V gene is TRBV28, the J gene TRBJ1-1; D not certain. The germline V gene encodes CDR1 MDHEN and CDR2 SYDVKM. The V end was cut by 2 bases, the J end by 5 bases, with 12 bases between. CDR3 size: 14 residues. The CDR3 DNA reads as TGTGCCAGCAGTTTAGATTTGGTTTGGACTGAAGCTTTCTTT. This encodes CASSLDLVWTEAFF.